These 28 T cell receptor beta chains share one sample of origin, sequenced in a study of blood T cell repertoires in COVID-19. Sequenced by immunoSEQ multiplex PCR; TCRdb stores in-frame clones only, minus some. The sample includes about 70,000 clones, around nine tenths seen only once; the top ten take 10% to 15%. Material for sequencing was peripheral blood. These receptors were taken from an older woman with acute or convalescent COVID-19.

The chain carries TRBV3-1 (or the pseudogene TRBV3-2) and TRBJ1-1; tentative D call: TRBD1 (5 bases). Germline V gene lookup returns CDR1 LGHDT and CDR2 YNNKEL (reference sequence). The CDR3 runs to 16 residues. Trimming removed 1 base from V and 3 bases from J, with 15 bases in between. DNA for the CDR3: TGTGCCAGCAGCCAAGGGTTTCGGGGGAAGGACACTGAAGCTTTCTTT. This translates into CASSQGFRGKDTEAFF.

V and J are TRBV4-2 and TRBJ2-5; 11 bases match TRBD2. J gave up 5 bases and V 1 base, and 3 bases lay outside the gene matches. This CDR3 is built from 15 residues. In germline, CDR1 is LGHNA, CDR2 YNFKEQ. CDR3 protein: CASSQGTSGLETQYF. Here the CDR3 DNA reads TGTGCCAGCAGCCAAGGGACTAGCGGGTTGGAGACCCAGTACTTC.

The rearrangement links TRBV4-1 to TRBJ2-5; 7 positions agree with TRBD2. CDR1 and CDR2 (germline): MGHRA, YSYEKL. V was clipped by 3 bases and J by 1 base; unmatched bases: 2. The CDR3 runs to 14 residues. CDR3 in DNA: TGCGCCAGCAGCCAGCGGGGGACCCAAGAGACCCAGTACTTC. Translated: CASSQRGTQETQYF.

The sample holds a few counts of this clone. The chain recombines TRBV7-9 with TRBJ1-4; TRBD1 matches at 7 bases. CDR1 is SEHNR, CDR2 FQNEAQ, per germline (reference sequence). The CDR3 has 16 amino acids. With V trimmed by 1 base and J by 4 bases, 6 bases remained unmatched. The CDR3: CASSLDWTGNNEKLFF. Written as DNA, the CDR3 is TGTGCCAGCAGCTTAGATTGGACAGGAAATAATGAAAAACTGTTTTTT. Full variable domain (remainder filled in from reference TRBV7-9 and TRBJ1-4): DTGVSQNPRHKITKRGQNVTFRCDPISEHNRLYWYRQTLGQGPEFLTYFQNEAQLEKSRLLSDRFSAERPKGSFSTLEIQRTEQGDSAMYLCASSLDWTGNNEKLFFGSGTQLSVL.

The V and J genes are TRBV6-5 and TRBJ2-7; TRBD1 might be the D (6 bases). Trimming removed 6 bases from V and 4 bases from J, with 13 bases in between. There are 13 residues in the CDR3. The V gene's germline CDR1 is MNHEY and CDR2 SVGAGI. In nucleotides, the CDR3 is TGTGCCAGCAGACCAGGGGAAAGGTACGAGCAGTACTTC. Its protein product is CASRPGERYEQYF.

This sequence joins TRBV28 and TRBJ1-1, with D perhaps TRBD1 (5 bases). CDR1 is MDHEN and CDR2 is SYDVKM in the germline V gene. V was clipped by 8 bases and J by 8 bases, with 15 bases between them. The length of the CDR3 is 12 residues. CDR3 sequence (DNA): TGTGCCAGCGGCCGACAGAGTTTCGAAGCTTTCTTT. It is translated as CASGRQSFEAFF.

V usage is TRBV6-1 and J usage is TRBJ1-2; no firm D call. Trimming removed 0 bases from V and 2 bases from J, with 7 bases in between. CDR1 MNHNS and CDR2 SASEGT come from the germline V gene. CDR3 size: 14 residues. The CDR3 reads CASSEAQQNYGYTF. The CDR3 DNA reads TGTGCCAGCAGTGAAGCGCAACAGAACTATGGCTACACCTTC.

The chain links TRBV7-9 to TRBJ1-1; 7 positions match TRBD1. This CDR3 comprises 13 residues. CDR1 SEHNR and CDR2 FQNEAQ come from the germline V gene (reference sequence). Germline trimming cut 10 bases from V and 0 bases from J; bases unmatched to any gene: 5. Written as DNA, the CDR3 is TGTGCCACAAACAGGGGAATGAACACTGAAGCTTTCTTT. It translates to CATNRGMNTEAFF. Filled out from reference TRBV7-9 and TRBJ1-1, the complete variable domain reads DTGVSQNPRHKITKRGQNVTFRCDPISEHNRLYWYRQTLGQGPEFLTYFQNEAQLEKSRLLSDRFSAERPKGSFSTLEIQRTEQGDSAMYLCATNRGMNTEAFFGQGTRLTVV.

This chain joins TRBV5-1 and TRBJ2-5; the match to TRBD2 covers 11 bases. The CDR3 sequence is 14 residues long. CDR1 and CDR2 (germline): SGHRS, YFSETQ. With 6 bases clipped from V and 2 bases from J, the junction kept 3 bases outside the gene matches. CDR3 sequence (DNA): TGCGCCAGCACAACTAGCGGGGGACAAGAGACCCAGTACTTC. Its translation is CASTTSGGQETQYF.

J is TRBJ1-2 and V is TRBV30; D is perhaps TRBD1 (6 bases). Germline V gene lookup returns CDR1 GTSNPN and CDR2 SVGIG (reference sequence). Deletions cut 2 bases from V and 3 bases from J, with 19 bases between. This CDR3 has 16 residues. The CDR3 is CAWSTGYNNWDYGYTF. The DNA for the CDR3 is TGTGCCTGGAGTACAGGGTATAATAACTGGGACTATGGCTACACCTTC.

The V and J genes are TRBV2 and TRBJ1-2, with D perhaps matching TRBD1 (5 bases). Germline lookup yields CDR1 SNHLY and CDR2 FYNNEI. CDR3 size: 14 residues. V was shortened by 4 bases and J by 2 bases, with 11 bases between the two germline ends. The CDR3 nucleotides are TGTGCCAGCAGTGGGGCAGGGCGGAACTATGGCTACACCTTC. It translates to CASSGAGRNYGYTF.

This clone has a handful of counts. The V call is TRBV5-4, the J call TRBJ2-7; a possible D gene is TRBD2 (6 bases). The CDR3 sequence is 13 residues long. V was cut by 4 bases and J by 2 bases, with 10 bases left in between. Germline V gene data show CDR1 as SGHNT and CDR2 as YYREEE (reference sequence). In nucleotides, the CDR3 is TGTGCCAGCAGCGCGGGGCCCCCCTACGAGCAGTACTTC. The encoded protein is CASSAGPPYEQYF.

The chain is built from TRBV9 and TRBJ2-7; D unresolved. The V end was cut by 4 bases, the J end by 3 bases, with 17 bases between. The CDR3 covers 15 residues. The V gene's germline CDR1 is SGDLS and CDR2 YYNGEE. CDR3: CASSPRMVGFYEQYF. The DNA for the CDR3 is TGTGCCAGCAGCCCTAGGATGGTTGGCTTCTACGAGCAGTACTTC.

The chain is built from TRBV7-2 and TRBJ2-5; 7 bases are shared with TRBD2. Germline lookup yields CDR1 SGHTA and CDR2 FQGNSA. The CDR3 is 14 residues long. Trimming cost V 3 bases and J 5 bases; bases outside gene matches: 6. CDR3 DNA: TGTGCCAGCAGCTTGATGGGGGGGATGGAGACCCAGTACTTC. It encodes CASSLMGGMETQYF.

V usage is TRBV5-1 and J usage is TRBJ2-1; no definite D call. The CDR3 totals 19 residues. The V and J ends lost 4 bases and 1 base respectively, with 24 bases between them. The germline CDR1 and CDR2 sequences are SGHRS and YFSETQ. CDR3 in amino acids: CASSAEPTTALVSYNEQFF. The CDR3 DNA sequence: TGCGCCAGCAGCGCGGAACCTACCACGGCATTAGTATCCTACAATGAGCAGTTCTTC.

Relative to its sample, this clone is medium-sized (0.01 to 0.1%). This chain connects TRBV5-1 to TRBJ2-7, with TRBD1 matching over 12 bases. After removal of 0 bases from V and 2 bases from J, the junction contained 0 bases not matched to a gene. The CDR3 has 15 residues. The germline V gene encodes CDR1 SGHRS and CDR2 YFSETQ. As DNA, the CDR3 is TGCGCCAGCAGCTTGGGGGACAGGGGGCCCTACGAGCAGTACTTC. Translation gives CASSLGDRGPYEQYF.

The chain employs TRBV7-6 and TRBJ2-1, with 7 bases matching TRBD2. The CDR3 runs 16 residues. Trimming at V came to 1 base and at J to 3 bases, leaving 6 bases not matched to a gene. Germline V gene data show CDR1 as SGHVS and CDR2 as FNYEAQ. CDR3: CASSLVGGDFYNEQFF. In nucleotides, the CDR3 is TGTGCCAGCAGCTTAGTGGGGGGGGACTTCTACAATGAGCAGTTCTTC.

This clone was counted once. The chain couples TRBV9 to TRBJ1-3, with D perhaps matching TRBD1 (6 bases). The CDR3 loop spans 13 amino acids. Deletions cut 7 bases from V and 4 bases from J, with 12 bases between. CDR1 and CDR2 from the germline V gene are SGDLS and YYNGEE. The CDR3 nucleotides are TGTGCCAGCGGCGGGGGGACAGGAAACACCATATATTTT. Its protein product is CASGGGTGNTIYF.

V and J are TRBV2 and TRBJ1-2, with 7 bases matching TRBD1. This CDR3 has 14 amino acids. V was clipped by 6 bases and J by 5 bases; unmatched bases: 9. Germline V gene sequence: CDR1 SNHLY, CDR2 FYNNEI. In DNA form, the CDR3 reads TGTGCCAGCAGCCAAGACGGGACAGATTATGGCTACACCTTC. It specifies CASSQDGTDYGYTF.

The chain has TRBV15 and TRBJ1-5; D gene ambiguous. V shed 0 bases and J shed 4 bases, with 10 bases lying between them. CDR1 LNHNV and CDR2 YYDKDF come from the germline V gene (reference sequence). This CDR3 is built from 15 residues. The CDR3 DNA follows: TGTGCCACCAGCAGAGATTCACCGGAGAATCAGCCCCAGCATTTT. This translates into CATSRDSPENQPQHF.

This chain connects TRBV7-2 to TRBJ2-1; tentative D call: TRBD1 (6 bases). Per germline, CDR1 SGHTA and CDR2 FQGNSA. The CDR3 sequence is 13 residues long. The V end was cut by 5 bases, the J end by 8 bases, with 13 bases between. CDR3 in DNA: TGTGCCAGCAGCACAAACAGGGTACATGAGCAGTTCTTC. It is translated as CASSTNRVHEQFF.

The chain carries TRBV5-1 and TRBJ2-1, with D tentatively TRBD1 (7 bases). The V gene's germline CDR1 is SGHRS and CDR2 YFSETQ. The length of the CDR3 is 16 residues. Trimming pared 0 bases from V and 6 bases from J, leaving 16 bases between. CDR3 sequence (DNA): TGCGCCAGCAGCTTGGCCGCGGGACAGCTGATCAATGAGCAGTTCTTC. Protein product: CASSLAAGQLINEQFF.

For the CDR3, the DNA is TGTGCCAGCAGTCCCCAGGATACAGGGGTCGGTCAGCCCCAGCATTTT. Translated: CASSPQDTGVGQPQHF. V is TRBV2 and J is TRBJ1-5, with TRBD1 matching over 7 bases. Per germline, CDR1 SNHLY and CDR2 FYNNEI. The V segment lost 5 bases and the J segment 6 bases; nucleotides outside the gene matches: 13. This CDR3 comprises 16 residues.

The chain links TRBV5-4 to TRBJ1-2; D is perhaps TRBD1 (5 bases). The length of the CDR3 is 13 residues. Looked up from germline, CDR1 is SGHNT and CDR2 is YYREEE (reference sequence). Trimming stripped 2 bases from V and 6 bases from J, with 11 bases between. The CDR3 coding sequence is TGTGCCAGCAGCTTTCGGGGAGGGGATGGCTACACCTTC. It yields the protein CASSFRGGDGYTF.

A single count supports this clone. The rearrangement uses TRBV19 and TRBJ2-1; 7 bases map to TRBD2. The trim removed 3 bases at V and 6 bases at J, leaving 8 bases unmatched. Germline V CDR1 and CDR2: LNHDA, SQIVND (reference sequence). The CDR3 has 15 amino acids. The CDR3 region is CASSISSGAFNEQFF. CDR3 nucleotides: TGTGCCAGTAGTATTTCCAGCGGGGCGTTCAATGAGCAGTTCTTC.

This chain joins TRBV2 and TRBJ2-7; the D is unclear. Germline CDR1 is SNHLY and CDR2 is FYNNEI. The CDR3 has 14 residues. Trimming shortened V by 2 bases and J by 1 base, and 9 bases separated the two germline ends. DNA for the CDR3: TGTGCCAGCAGTGAACAGCAGGTTTCCTACGAGCAGTACTTC. It codes for CASSEQQVSYEQYF.

In this sample, this clone turned up once. The V gene is TRBV18, the J gene TRBJ2-7, with D possibly TRBD2 on 7 matching bases. V was pared by 5 bases and J by 0 bases, with 11 bases between. Germline-derived CDR1 and CDR2 are KGHSH and LQKENI. This CDR3 is 14 amino acids long. As DNA, the CDR3 is TGTGCCAGCTCATACGGGGGGCCCTCCTACGAGCAGTACTTC. This codes for CASSYGGPSYEQYF.

This clone has just one count. The chain links TRBV7-3 to TRBJ2-1; 14 nucleotides line up with TRBD2. Trimming took 2 bases from V and 3 from J; bases not matched to a gene: 3. This CDR3 has 17 residues. The germline V gene encodes CDR1 SGHTA and CDR2 FQGTGA. CDR3 nucleotides: TGTGCCAGCAGCTTAGGACTAGCGGGGGGCATCTACAATGAGCAGTTCTTC. Amino acid sequence: CASSLGLAGGIYNEQFF. Based on the CDR3 plus reference TRBV7-3 and TRBJ2-1, the full variable domain is GAGVSQTPSNKVTEKGKYVELRCDPISGHTALYWYRQSLGQGPEFLIYFQGTGAADDSGLPNDRFFAVRPEGSVSTLKIQRTERGDSAVYLCASSLGLAGGIYNEQFFGPGTRLTVL.